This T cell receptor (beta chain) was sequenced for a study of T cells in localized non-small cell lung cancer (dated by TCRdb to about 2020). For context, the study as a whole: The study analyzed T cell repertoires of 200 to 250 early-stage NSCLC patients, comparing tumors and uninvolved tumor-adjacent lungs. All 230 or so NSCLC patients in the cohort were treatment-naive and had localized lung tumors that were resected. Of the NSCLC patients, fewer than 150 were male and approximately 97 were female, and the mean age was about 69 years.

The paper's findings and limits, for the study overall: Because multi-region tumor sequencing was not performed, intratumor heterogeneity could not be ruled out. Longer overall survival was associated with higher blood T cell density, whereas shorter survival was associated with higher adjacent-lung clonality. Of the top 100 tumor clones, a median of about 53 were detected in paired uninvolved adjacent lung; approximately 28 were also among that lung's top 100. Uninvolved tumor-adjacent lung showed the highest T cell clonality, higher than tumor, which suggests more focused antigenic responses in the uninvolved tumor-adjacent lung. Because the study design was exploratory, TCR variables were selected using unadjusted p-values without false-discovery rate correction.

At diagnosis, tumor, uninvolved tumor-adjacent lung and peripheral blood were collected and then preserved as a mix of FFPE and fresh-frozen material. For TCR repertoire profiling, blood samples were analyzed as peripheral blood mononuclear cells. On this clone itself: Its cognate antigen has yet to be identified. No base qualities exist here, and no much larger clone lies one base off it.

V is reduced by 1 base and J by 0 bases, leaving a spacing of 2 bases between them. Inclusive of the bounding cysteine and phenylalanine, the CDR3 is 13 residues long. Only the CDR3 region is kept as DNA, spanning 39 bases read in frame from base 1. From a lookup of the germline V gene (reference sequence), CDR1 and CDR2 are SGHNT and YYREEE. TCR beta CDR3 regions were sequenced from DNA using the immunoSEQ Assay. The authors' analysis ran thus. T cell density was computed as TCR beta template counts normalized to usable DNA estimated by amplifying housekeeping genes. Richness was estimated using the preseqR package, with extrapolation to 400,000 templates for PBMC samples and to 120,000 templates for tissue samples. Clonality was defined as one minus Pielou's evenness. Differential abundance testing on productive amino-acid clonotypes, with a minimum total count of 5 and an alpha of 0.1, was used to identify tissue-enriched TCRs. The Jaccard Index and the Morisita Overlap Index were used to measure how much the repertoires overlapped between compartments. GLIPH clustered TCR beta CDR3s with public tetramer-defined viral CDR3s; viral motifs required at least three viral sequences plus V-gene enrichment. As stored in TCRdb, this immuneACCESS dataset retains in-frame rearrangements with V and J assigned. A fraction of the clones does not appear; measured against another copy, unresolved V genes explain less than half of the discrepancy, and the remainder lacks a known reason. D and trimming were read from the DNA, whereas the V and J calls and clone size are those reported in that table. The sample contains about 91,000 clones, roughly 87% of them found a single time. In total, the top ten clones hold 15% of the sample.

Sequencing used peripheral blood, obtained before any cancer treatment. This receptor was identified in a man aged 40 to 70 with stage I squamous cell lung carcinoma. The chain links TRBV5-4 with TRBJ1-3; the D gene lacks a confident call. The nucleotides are TGTGCCAGCAGCTTGAACTCTGGAAACACCATATATTTT. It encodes CASSLNSGNTIYF.